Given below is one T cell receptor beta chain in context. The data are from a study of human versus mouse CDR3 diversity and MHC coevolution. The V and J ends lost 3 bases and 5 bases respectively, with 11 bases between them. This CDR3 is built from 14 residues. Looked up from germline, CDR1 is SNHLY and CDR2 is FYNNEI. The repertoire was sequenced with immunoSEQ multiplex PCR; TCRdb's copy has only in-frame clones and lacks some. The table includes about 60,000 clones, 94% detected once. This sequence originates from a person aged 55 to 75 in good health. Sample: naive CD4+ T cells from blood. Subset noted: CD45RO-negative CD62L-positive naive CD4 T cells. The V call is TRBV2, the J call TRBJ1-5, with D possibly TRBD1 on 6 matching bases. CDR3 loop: CASSDRGPDQPQHF. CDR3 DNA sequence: TGTGCCAGCAGTGACAGGGGTCCTGATCAGCCCCAGCATTTT. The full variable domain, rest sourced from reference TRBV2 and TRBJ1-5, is EPEVTQTPSHQVTQMGQEVILRCVPISNHLYFYWYRQILGQKVEFLVSFYNNEISEKSEIFDDQFSVERPDGSNFTLKIRSTKLEDSAMYFCASSDRGPDQPQHFGDGTRLSIL.